The T cell receptor beta chain under discussion was sequenced for a study of metastatic and nonmetastatic thyroid tumors. Across the study: Comparison of repertoires was carried out across blood and tumor or nodule tissue from malignant and benign thyroid patients. Study-wide results and caveats: Relative to benign nodules, malignant thyroid tumors were reportedly characterized by significantly elevated TCR beta diversity in blood and tumor.

All patients reached thyroid surgery having received no treatment beforehand. This CDR3 has 13 amino acids. The V gene lost 6 bases and the J gene lost 4 bases, with 12 bases spanning the gap. Germline-derived CDR1 and CDR2 are MNHEY and SMNVEV (reference sequence). TCRdb re-analyzed the PCR reads through MiXCR. Here the sample spans roughly 59,000 clones, around 15% being singletons. This clone was seen repeatedly, ten times or more. Antigen specificity is unknown. This chain connects TRBV27 to TRBJ1-2; TRBD1 might be the D (5 bases). This TCR came from a male donor with papillary thyroid cancer or a benign thyroid nodule (not recorded which). Some clones in this sample may be carry-over from other donors' samples. The sequenced sample consisted of blood. As DNA, the CDR3 is TGTGCCAGCAGAGACCAGGGACTCTATGGCTACACCTTC. Translating it yields CASRDQGLYGYTF.